Here is one T cell receptor beta chain with its context. The source of the sample is a study of cytomegalovirus exposure and HLA in healthy donors. This CDR3 contains 11 residues. Germline V lookup: CDR1 SGHTS, CDR2 YDEGEE. Between the trimmed V and J ends, which lost 4 bases and 5 bases, there was a span of 7 bases. Profiled with immunoSEQ multiplex PCR; TCRdb holds only in-frame clones, not every one. This table holds under 75,000 clones, approximately 97% found once. This chain connects TRBV5-8 to TRBJ2-7; no clear D. The sequenced sample consisted of PBMCs. The origin of this receptor is a woman under 30 in good health and CMV-seropositive. The CDR3 coding sequence is TGTGCCAGCAGCCTGACTGACGAGCAGTACTTC. As protein: CASSLTDEQYF.